This TCR beta chain was obtained from a study of cytotoxic CD8 clonotypes in ibrutinib-treated CLL. Investigators sought sequencing depths of between 1 in 200,000 and 1 in 1 million T cells. Sequencing used immunoSEQ multiplex PCR; TCRdb keeps in-frame clones, though not all of them. This sample has more than 200,000 clones; less than 75% occur once, and the top ten carry 15%. Notes on this clone: What it binds is not known.

Points from the study as a whole: Sustained-remission patients were sampled at one set of times and progressing patients at different ones. There were few public clonotypes, and on treatment they contracted or stayed stable. Patients showed higher baseline clonality than age-matched healthy donors, and it tracked circulating CD8+ T-cell counts.

The specimen was PBMCs, collected after 24 months of ibrutinib treatment. This receptor was taken from a human donor with chronic lymphocytic leukemia.

CDR3 in amino acids: CASSSSRPGPLWEQYF. CDR3 bases: TGTGCCAGCAGCTCTTCCCGACCGGGACCCCTCTGGGAGCAGTACTTC. The rearrangement links TRBV11-2 to TRBJ2-7; either TRBD1 or TRBD2 may fit D (5 bases each). Germline CDR1 is SGHAT and CDR2 is FQNNGV. The CDR3 spans 16 residues. V gave up 4 bases and J gave up 7 bases, with 23 bases separating them.